Sequencing of this T cell receptor (beta chain) was carried out in a study of CD8 T cells in ankylosing spondylitis. Study-wide points: The study identified a TCR beta motif of under ten highly homologous variants that appeared characteristic of ankylosing spondylitis blood. Earlier studies detected some motif variants in reactive arthritis synovial fluid and blood. As reported, disease-linked clones showed significant enrichment in matched ankylosing spondylitis synovial fluid.

The V gene lost 4 bases and the J gene lost 0 bases, with 6 bases spanning the gap. The germline V gene encodes CDR1 SGHRS and CDR2 YFSETQ. CDR3 length: 13 residues. TCRdb re-called the 5' RACE reads through MiXCR, storing one row per CDR3 protein. The sample has 85,000 to 90,000 distinct CDR3 sequences; roughly 30% are singletons. In regard to this clonotype: The antigen remains unidentified.

The genes are TRBV5-1 and TRBJ2-3, with no clear D. The sample taken for sequencing was blood, either unsorted or a sorted T cell fraction (not recorded which). This clonotype originated in a male donor with ankylosing spondylitis or in good health (not recorded which). This CDR3 is CASSTTSTDTQYF. The CDR3 DNA is TGCGCCAGCAGCACAACTAGCACAGATACGCAGTATTTT.